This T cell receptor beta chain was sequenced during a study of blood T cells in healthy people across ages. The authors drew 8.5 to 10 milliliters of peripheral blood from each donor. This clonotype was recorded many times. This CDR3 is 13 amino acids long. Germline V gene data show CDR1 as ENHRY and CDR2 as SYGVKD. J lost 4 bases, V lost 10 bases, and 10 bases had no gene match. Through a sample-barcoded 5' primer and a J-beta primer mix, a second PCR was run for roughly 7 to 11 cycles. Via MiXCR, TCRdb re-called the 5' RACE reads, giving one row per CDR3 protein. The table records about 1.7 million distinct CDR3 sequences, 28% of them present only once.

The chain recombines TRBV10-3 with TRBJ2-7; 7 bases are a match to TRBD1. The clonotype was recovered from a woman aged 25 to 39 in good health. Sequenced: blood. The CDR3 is CATRQGGWYEQYF. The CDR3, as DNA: TGTGCCACGCGACAGGGTGGTTGGTACGAGCAGTACTTC.